The 21 T cell receptor beta chains reported below all come from one sample, sequenced in a study of blood T cell repertoires in COVID-19. Sequencing was performed with immunoSEQ multiplex PCR; in TCRdb, only in-frame clones are kept and a portion is missing. The table records 45,000 to 55,000 clones, around four fifths of them present only once. Input material: peripheral blood. Receptors were obtained from a human donor in a cohort sampled during active COVID-19.

The chain combines TRBV5-6 with TRBJ2-7; D gene uncertain. Germline CDR1 and CDR2: SGHDT and YYEEEE. The V gene lost 2 bases and the J gene lost 0 bases, with 9 bases spanning the gap. The CDR3 sequence is 14 residues long. The CDR3, as DNA: TGTGCCAGCAGCTTTAGGTACAGCTCCTACGAGCAGTACTTC. It is translated as CASSFRYSSYEQYF.

The chain recombines TRBV27 with TRBJ1-2; D gene ambiguous. V was shortened by 3 bases and J by 7 bases, with 9 bases between the two germline ends. Germline V gene data show CDR1 as MNHEY and CDR2 as SMNVEV (reference sequence). This CDR3 region has 12 residues. CDR3 protein: CASSFAGRGYTF. DNA of the CDR3: TGTGCCAGCAGTTTTGCGGGCCGTGGCTACACCTTC.

This chain uses TRBV10-2 with TRBJ2-3; 10 positions match TRBD2. The V gene's germline CDR1 is WSHSY and CDR2 SAAADI. After removal of 6 bases from V and 1 base from J, the junction contained 4 bases not matched to a gene. The CDR3 is 15 residues long. CDR3 in amino acids: CASRAGTSGTDTQYF. For the CDR3, the DNA is TGCGCCAGCAGAGCCGGGACTAGCGGCACAGATACGCAGTATTTT.

This sequence joins TRBV19 and TRBJ1-2; TRBD1 agrees at 7 bases. The germline V gene has CDR1 LNHDA and CDR2 SQIVND (reference sequence). The CDR3 totals 16 residues. V lost 0 bases, J lost 2 bases, and 6 bases stayed unmatched. This chain's CDR3 is CASSIDLVQGNYGYTF. In DNA, the CDR3 is TGTGCCAGTAGTATAGATCTAGTACAGGGGAACTATGGCTACACCTTC.

As to this clone: Other DNA sequences of this sample code for an identical CDR3. The chain combines TRBV6-5 with TRBJ1-2; weak D call: TRBD1 (5 bases). The length of the CDR3 is 12 residues. Germline-derived CDR1 and CDR2 are MNHEY and SVGAGI. V lost 4 bases and J 4 bases, leaving 7 bases between the germline ends. CDR3 in amino acids: CASSSQGYGYTF. CDR3 coding DNA: TGTGCCAGCAGTTCGCAGGGCTATGGCTACACCTTC.

This chain links TRBV18 with TRBJ1-6; D uncertain. V was pared by 3 bases and J by 10 bases, with 10 bases between. Germline loops: CDR1 KGHSH, CDR2 LQKENI. This CDR3 has 13 residues. Here the CDR3 reads CASSPGRGSPLHF. CDR3 DNA: TGTGCCAGCTCACCCGGACGAGGGTCACCCCTCCACTTT.

By its share, this clone is medium-sized. This rearrangement joins TRBV23-1 to TRBJ1-1; D call uncertain. TRBV23-1 is identified as an open reading frame with a role that is uncertain. The V gene lost 2 bases and the J gene lost 5 bases, with 15 bases spanning the gap. The CDR3 consists of 15 residues. Here the CDR3 reads CASSQKPGFITEAFF. CDR3 nucleotides: TGCGCCAGCAGTCAAAAACCGGGATTCATAACTGAAGCTTTCTTT.

The chain joins TRBV18 to TRBJ2-7; the match to TRBD2 covers 10 bases. The junction had 1 base not matched to a gene; V was cut back by 3 bases and J by 2 bases. Per the germline V gene, CDR1 is KGHSH and CDR2 is LQKENI. The length of the CDR3 is 14 residues. The CDR3 loop reads CASSPSGGAYEQYF. The CDR3 nucleotides read TGTGCCAGCTCACCGAGCGGGGGGGCCTACGAGCAGTACTTC.

This chain joins TRBV3-1 (or the pseudogene TRBV3-2) and TRBJ2-3; D gene ambiguous. The CDR3 totals 11 residues. The germline CDR1 and CDR2 sequences are LGHDT and YNNKEL (reference sequence). Trimming shortened V by 7 bases and J by 2 bases, and 4 bases separated the two germline ends. The CDR3 bases are TGTGCCAGCACTAACACAGATACGCAGTATTTT. As protein: CASTNTDTQYF.

The gene calls are TRBV29-1 and TRBJ1-3, with D possibly matching TRBD1 (6 bases). CDR3 length: 12 amino acids. Per the germline V gene, CDR1 is SQVTM and CDR2 is ANQGSEA. Between the trimmed V and J ends, which lost 4 bases and 2 bases, there was a span of 6 bases. As DNA, the CDR3 is TGCAGCGTTGCAGGGGCTGGAAACACCATATATTTT. This codes for CSVAGAGNTIYF.

The chain joins TRBV28 to TRBJ1-5; 10 bases match TRBD1. There are 15 residues in the CDR3. The V gene's germline CDR1 is MDHEN and CDR2 SYDVKM. Trimming took 2 bases from V and 6 from J; bases not matched to a gene: 4. The CDR3 is CASSLGTGDGQPQHF. In nucleotides, the CDR3 is TGTGCCAGCAGTTTAGGGACAGGGGACGGTCAGCCCCAGCATTTT.

This clone was seen more than once but under ten times. The rearrangement joins TRBV9 to TRBJ1-6, with unresolved D. The CDR3 is made up of 14 amino acids. The germline V gene encodes CDR1 SGDLS and CDR2 YYNGEE. Trimming removed 0 bases at V and 9 bases at J, with 10 bases between. This CDR3 is CASSVEEGRSPLHF. CDR3 in DNA: TGTGCCAGCAGCGTAGAGGAGGGTCGTTCACCCCTCCACTTT. Full variable domain (outside the CDR3, taken from reference TRBV9 and TRBJ1-6): DSGVTQTPKHLITATGQRVTLRCSPRSGDLSVYWYQQSLDQGLQFLIQYYNGEERAKGNILERFSAQQFPDLHSELNLSSLELGDSALYFCASSVEEGRSPLHFGNGTRLTVT.

The rearrangement links TRBV3-1 (or the pseudogene TRBV3-2) to TRBJ1-2, with D uncertain. V was clipped by 1 base and J by 2 bases, with 11 bases between them. Germline CDR1 and CDR2: LGHDT and YNNKEL (reference sequence). There are 15 residues in the CDR3. The CDR3 region is CASSQAYISNYGYTF. CDR3 nucleotides: TGTGCCAGCAGCCAAGCGTACATCTCCAACTATGGCTACACCTTC.

The chain combines TRBV6-6 with TRBJ2-2; 9 bases are a match to TRBD1. The CDR3 sequence is 14 residues long. Trimming removed 7 bases from V and 5 bases from J; junction bases left unmatched: 5. CDR1 and CDR2 (germline): MNHNY, SVGAGI (reference sequence). CDR3 amino acids: CASTRQGGTGELFF. DNA for the CDR3: TGTGCCAGCACCCGACAGGGGGGTACCGGGGAGCTGTTTTTT.

V gene TRBV7-8 combines with J gene TRBJ2-5, with TRBD1 matching over 9 bases. Germline lookup yields CDR1 SGHVS and CDR2 FQNEAQ. V shed 2 bases, J shed 4 bases, and the junction held 8 bases outside the gene matches. The CDR3 contains 16 residues. CDR3 nucleotide sequence: TGTGCCAGCAGCTTATCCAATTCGGACAGGGGAGAGACCCAGTACTTC. This gives the protein CASSLSNSDRGETQYF.

The gene calls are TRBV7-2 and TRBJ2-7; 7 bases fit TRBD1. Germline trimming cut 5 bases from V and 5 bases from J; bases unmatched to any gene: 3. The germline V gene encodes CDR1 SGHTA and CDR2 FQGNSA. The CDR3 spans 12 residues. The CDR3 sequence is CASSHDRDEQYF. The CDR3 DNA reads TGTGCCAGCAGCCACGACAGGGACGAGCAGTACTTC.

The V and J genes are TRBV9 and TRBJ1-6, with D maybe TRBD1 (6 bases). The CDR3 is made up of 14 amino acids. V gave up 6 bases and J gave up 8 bases, with 15 bases separating them. Germline CDR1 reads SGDLS; CDR2 reads YYNGEE. The CDR3 DNA sequence: TGTGCCAGCACCCTGGGAGGGGGTTATTCACCCCTCCACTTT. Residues: CASTLGGGYSPLHF.

The chain joins TRBV2 to TRBJ2-6; D is ambiguous. This CDR3 has 16 amino acids. V gave up 4 bases and J gave up 0 bases, with 10 bases separating them. CDR1 SNHLY and CDR2 FYNNEI come from the germline V gene. CDR3 sequence: CASSVSGSSGANVLTF. CDR3 bases: TGTGCCAGCAGTGTATCAGGTTCCTCTGGGGCCAACGTCCTGACTTTC.

V usage is TRBV28 and J usage is TRBJ1-5; a possible D gene is TRBD1 (5 bases). Trimming removed 1 base from V and 7 bases from J, with 14 bases in between. In germline, CDR1 is MDHEN, CDR2 SYDVKM. This CDR3 comprises 15 residues. The CDR3 here is CASSLYLGDWQPQHF. The CDR3 nucleotides read TGTGCCAGCAGTTTATATTTGGGGGACTGGCAGCCCCAGCATTTT.

The J gene is TRBJ1-5, the V gene TRBV4-1, with 7 bases aligning to TRBD1. From germline, CDR1 is MGHRA and CDR2 YSYEKL. The ends lost 0 bases at V and 3 bases at J; junction bases unmatched: 8. The CDR3 consists of 17 residues. The CDR3 DNA reads as TGCGCCAGCAGCCAAGAAAGCAACAGGGGCTCCAATCAGCCCCAGCATTTT. Translation: CASSQESNRGSNQPQHF.

The rearrangement joins TRBV4-1 to TRBJ2-3, with 16 bases matching TRBD2. The CDR3 length is 19 residues. Germline V gene data show CDR1 as MGHRA and CDR2 as YSYEKL. V dropped 4 bases and J dropped 3; count of bases not matched to a gene: 10. The CDR3 coding sequence is TGCGCCAGCAGCCCCTCCGGGACTAGCGGGGGGGCTGGGACAGATACGCAGTATTTT. Translation gives CASSPSGTSGGAGTDTQYF.